One TCR beta chain is described in this entry. The table came from immunoSEQ multiplex PCR; TCRdb's copy has only in-frame clones and leaves some out. The table lists 58,000 or so clones, around 89% of them singletons. The source of the sample is a study of OX40 agonist ivuxolimab in advanced cancers. Germline trimming cut 7 bases from V and 6 bases from J; bases unmatched to any gene: 17. This CDR3 comprises 16 residues. The germline V gene encodes CDR1 SGHTA and CDR2 FQGNSA. V is TRBV7-2 and J is TRBJ2-7; TRBD2 aligns across 8 bases. Sample: CD4+ or CD8+ T cells sorted from blood, taken in a trial of the OX40 agonist ivuxolimab. The receptor was isolated from an adult with an advanced solid tumor such as melanoma, head and neck, liver or kidney cancer. CDR3 sequence: CASTRQDGSGVSEQYF. The CDR3 bases are TGTGCCAGCACCCGCCAGGATGGTAGCGGGGTGTCCGAGCAGTACTTC. The full variable domain, its missing parts supplied by reference TRBV7-2 and TRBJ2-7, is GAGVSQSPSNKVTEKGKDVELRCDPISGHTALYWYRQSLGQGLEFLIYFQGNSAPDKSGLPSDRFSAERTGGSVSTLTIQRTQQEDSAVYLCASTRQDGSGVSEQYFGPGTRLTVT.